This T cell receptor beta chain stems from a study of identical twins. In the case of this clonotype: What it recognizes is unknown. Germline is not matched at one junction end, which may reflect a read error.

Findings and limits, study-wide: With beta out-of-frame sequences, excess sharing by twins was weaker. Donors were not followed over many years; analysis was cross-sectional.

TCRdb itself ran the 5' RACE reads through MiXCR, one entry per CDR3 protein. The sample consists of about 530,000 distinct CDR3 sequences, about 20% of them appearing once. This CDR3 has 12 residues. These data were also reused for a study on yellow fever vaccine responses in identical twins. That publication notes: Vaccine-induced T cell responses in twins were reportedly observed to appear partly convergent, partly personalized.

This receptor was obtained from a woman aged 18 to 35 in good health. Sequencing was carried out using CD4+ T cells sorted from blood. The V call is TRBV12-3 or TRBV12-4, the J call TRBJ2-7, with D possibly called TRBD1 or TRBD2 (5 bases each). The chain's CDR3 is CASSLQTGPGNF. Here the CDR3 DNA reads TGTGCCAGCAGTTTACAAACGGGACCGGGGAACTTC.